This T cell receptor (beta chain) appears in the sequencing data of a study of OX40 agonist ivuxolimab in advanced cancers. Study as a whole: The dose-escalation group included hepatocellular carcinoma, melanoma, renal cell carcinoma and head and neck cancer.

Sequencing was performed with immunoSEQ multiplex PCR; in TCRdb, only in-frame clones are kept and a portion is missing. The table has tens of thousands of clones, 75% to 90% seen once. CDR1 and CDR2 from the germline V gene are MGHRA and YSYEKL. V shed 2 bases and J shed 2 bases, with 12 bases lying between them. The CDR3 is 15 amino acids. The clonotype comes from an adult with an advanced solid tumor such as melanoma, head and neck, liver or kidney cancer. Specimen: CD4+ or CD8+ T cells sorted from blood, collected in a trial of the OX40 agonist ivuxolimab. V gene TRBV4-1 combines with J gene TRBJ1-1, with a weak D call TRBD1 (6 bases). The CDR3 loop reads CASSQSRGPNTEAFF. DNA for the CDR3: TGCGCCAGCAGCCAAAGCCGGGGGCCAAACACTGAAGCTTTCTTT.